This T cell receptor beta chain derives from a study of T cell repertoires in cytomegalovirus infection. Across the study: Well-studied HLA-B-restricted CMV epitopes were used in the study alongside recently identified HLA-C-restricted ones. Matching HLA type and CMV infection were both indicated by public TCR beta signatures.

TCRdb analysed the reads with MiXCR anew, one entry per CDR3 protein. The data hold approximately 1,000,000 distinct CDR3 sequences, with roughly 30% observed a single time. Germline V gene lookup returns CDR1 MNHNS and CDR2 SASEGT. V shed 2 bases and J shed 6 bases, with 8 bases lying between them. CDR3 length equals 13 residues. In its sample, this clonotype was seen many times. The antigen remains unidentified. Study-level results: CMV-specific TCR beta clonotypes restricted by HLA-C were the ones dominating the ex vivo response.

The source was cultured CD8+ T cells from PBMCs, collected from culture after CMV antigen stimulation. The chain links TRBV6-1 to TRBJ2-1; D assignment may be TRBD1 or TRBD2 (5 bases each). The clonotype comes from a human donor in good health (CMV status not recorded). Some clones in this sample may be carry-over from other donors' samples. The CDR3 spells CASSELGGNEQFF. CDR3 DNA: TGTGCCAGCAGTGAACTTGGGGGCAATGAGCAGTTCTTC.